These T cell receptor beta chains were read from a single sample in a study of blood T cell repertoires in COVID-19. Here immunoSEQ multiplex PCR was the method, and the copy in TCRdb shows in-frame clones only, minus some. The sample has 65,000 to 95,000 clones; roughly 87% are singletons. Sequencing input: peripheral blood. Every receptor here comes from a man between 65 and 85 years old with acute or convalescent COVID-19. The CDR3 runs from the conserved cysteine through the conserved F or W. Fields, in order: CDR3 DNA, CDR3 protein, J gene, V gene, clone size, D gene. D genes are given only for firm matches. Only part of the rows carry a size: once, few, many, or a class if the clone is expanded.

TGTGCCAGCAGCCCAGGACAGGGACGTACCGGGGAGCTGTTTTTT	CASSPGQGRTGELFF	TRBJ2-2	TRBV2	-	TRBD1
TGCGCCAGCAATGTACAGGGGGCGTTATTGGACACTGAAGCTTTCTTT	CASNVQGALLDTEAFF	TRBJ1-1	TRBV5-1	few	TRBD1
TGTGCCAGCAGTGGACAGGACACAGATACGCAGTATTTT	CASSGQDTDTQYF	TRBJ2-3	TRBV27	once	TRBD1
TGTGCCAGCAGCTTGGCCGTCGGGACAGGGCCGAGCTCTGGAAACACCATATATTTT	CASSLAVGTGPSSGNTIYF	TRBJ1-3	TRBV5-6	-	TRBD1
TGTGCCACCATTCGACAGGGTATCTACGAGCAGTACTTC	CATIRQGIYEQYF	TRBJ2-7	TRBV2	-	TRBD1
TGTGCCAGCAGTGAAGTCAGGGGGCTTAATTCACCCCTCCACTTT	CASSEVRGLNSPLHF	TRBJ1-6	TRBV6-1	-	TRBD1
TGCGCCAGCCGCAATAGCATTAAGGGCCTTGAGGCAGGGAAGAACACCGGGGAGCTGTTTTTT	CASRNSIKGLEAGKNTGELFF	TRBJ2-2	TRBV4-1	-	-
TGTGCCAGCAGCCCAACAGGGGGCGCATCCGAAAAACTGTTTTTT	CASSPTGGASEKLFF	TRBJ1-4	TRBV11-2	-	TRBD1
TGTGCCAGCAGCCGCGGGCAAAACGGGGAGCTGTTTTTT	CASSRGQNGELFF	TRBJ2-2	TRBV9	-	-
TGTGCCAGCAGTCCTCGCAGGGGAGCCTACACCTTC	CASSPRRGAYTF	TRBJ1-2	TRBV12-3/TRBV12-4	-	-
TGTGCCTGGAGTGTTGGGACTAGCGAAGTATCAGATACGCAGTATTTT	CAWSVGTSEVSDTQYF	TRBJ2-3	TRBV30	-	TRBD2
TGTGCCAGCAGGAAACAGGGGGCGGGTGGCTACACCTTC	CASRKQGAGGYTF	TRBJ1-2	TRBV2	-	TRBD1
TGTGCCAGTAGCTCCGGGACAGGGCGCATTAGCAATCAGCCCCAGCATTTT	CASSSGTGRISNQPQHF	TRBJ1-5	TRBV19	-	TRBD1
TGTGCTAGTGGTTTGGGCCCCGGAAGGGAGGCAGATACGCAGTATTTT	CASGLGPGREADTQYF	TRBJ2-3	TRBV12-5	-	-
TGTGCCAGCTCCCCCCGTGACAGGGTGGACAATCAGCCCCAGCATTTT	CASSPRDRVDNQPQHF	TRBJ1-5	TRBV27	once	TRBD1
TGTGCCAGCAGACCCGGGACAAAGGGTAACAATGAGCAGTTCTTC	CASRPGTKGNNEQFF	TRBJ2-1	TRBV6-5	-	-
TGTGCCAGCAGTCCCGGGACAGGGGGACAGCCCCAGCATTTT	CASSPGTGGQPQHF	TRBJ1-5	TRBV6-5	once	TRBD1
TGCGCCAGCAGCCGCTCTACTACAGGGGGCCAGTCACCCCTCCACTTT	CASSRSTTGGQSPLHF	TRBJ1-6	TRBV4-3	few	TRBD1
TGTGCCAGCAGCTCCCTACTTGGGGGGGGAAGCTCCTACGAGCAGTACTTC	CASSSLLGGGSSYEQYF	TRBJ2-7	TRBV7-9	-	TRBD2
TGTGCCAGCAGTTACACTAACACCGGGGAGCTGTTTTTT	CASSYTNTGELFF	TRBJ2-2	TRBV6-6	-	-
TGTGCCAGCTCACCAGAGACAGGTTTCTCTGGAAACACCATATATTTT	CASSPETGFSGNTIYF	TRBJ1-3	TRBV18	few	-
TGCGCCAGCAGCTTGAGGCCAGGGAGGGTGGACTATGGCTACACCTTC	CASSLRPGRVDYGYTF	TRBJ1-2	TRBV5-1	-	-
TGTGCCAGCAGTTCTGGCGGGAGCTACGAGCAGTACTTC	CASSSGGSYEQYF	TRBJ2-7	TRBV27	-	TRBD2
TGTGCCTGGAGTGTACCCGCGACAGGTGTCAACACTGAAGCTTTCTTT	CAWSVPATGVNTEAFF	TRBJ1-1	TRBV30	few	-
TGTGCCAGCAGTTTATCGACAGGGGATCTCGGTGGCTACACCTTC	CASSLSTGDLGGYTF	TRBJ1-2	TRBV28	-	TRBD1
TGTGCCAGCAGCTCAACGGGACAGGGGGATGAAAAACTGTTTTTT	CASSSTGQGDEKLFF	TRBJ1-4	TRBV5-5	-	TRBD1
TGTGCCAGCAGCTTAGGAGGGGGCCGGGGCTACACCTTC	CASSLGGGRGYTF	TRBJ1-2	TRBV7-2	few	TRBD1
TGTGCCATCAGAGAGCTCCGGGACAGCAATTCACCCCTCCACTTT	CAIRELRDSNSPLHF	TRBJ1-6	TRBV10-3	-	TRBD1
TGTGCCAGCTCCCCAACCCAGGGGGGCTCTGGAAACACCATATATTTT	CASSPTQGGSGNTIYF	TRBJ1-3	TRBV18	-	TRBD1
TGTGCCAGCAGCTTAGCAATACAGGGAAAGACTGAAGCTTTCTTT	CASSLAIQGKTEAFF	TRBJ1-1	TRBV11-2	-	-
TGTGCCAGCTCCCCACAACAGGGAATGGATGGCTACACCTTC	CASSPQQGMDGYTF	TRBJ1-2	TRBV18	-	-
TGTGCCAGCAGCTCCGGCTACAGGGGGCGCTTCTACGAGCAGTACTTC	CASSSGYRGRFYEQYF	TRBJ2-7	TRBV5-6	-	TRBD1
TGTGCCACCAGCAGAGATCGGGATCAAGAGACCCAGTACTTC	CATSRDRDQETQYF	TRBJ2-5	TRBV15	-	-